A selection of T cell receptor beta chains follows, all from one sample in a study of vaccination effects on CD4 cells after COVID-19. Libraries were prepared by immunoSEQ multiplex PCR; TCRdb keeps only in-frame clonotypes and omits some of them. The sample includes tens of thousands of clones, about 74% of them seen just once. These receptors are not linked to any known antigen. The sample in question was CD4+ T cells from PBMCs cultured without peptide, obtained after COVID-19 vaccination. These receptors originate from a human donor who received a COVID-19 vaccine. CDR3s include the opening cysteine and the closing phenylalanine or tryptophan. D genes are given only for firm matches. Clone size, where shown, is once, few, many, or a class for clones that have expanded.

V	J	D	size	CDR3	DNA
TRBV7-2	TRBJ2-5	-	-	CASSLRVGETQYF	TGTGCCAGCAGCCTCAGGGTGGGAGAGACCCAGTACTTC
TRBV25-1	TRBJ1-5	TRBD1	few	CASRAGTGIPGGNQPQHF	TGTGCCAGCAGAGCCGGGACAGGGATTCCCGGGGGCAATCAGCCCCAGCATTTT
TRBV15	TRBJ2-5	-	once	CATSKKDGQETQYF	TGTGCCACCAGCAAAAAGGACGGTCAAGAGACCCAGTACTTC
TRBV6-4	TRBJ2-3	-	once	CASSDGLRGTQYF	TGTGCCAGCAGTGACGGATTACGGGGAACGCAGTATTTT
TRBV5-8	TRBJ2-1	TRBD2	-	CASSLWVLTGGNEQFF	TGTGCCAGCAGCTTGTGGGTTTTAACGGGGGGCAATGAGCAGTTCTTC
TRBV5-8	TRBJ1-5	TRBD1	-	CASSRGQVPDSNQPQHF	TGTGCCAGCAGCCGGGGACAGGTCCCGGATAGCAATCAGCCCCAGCATTTT
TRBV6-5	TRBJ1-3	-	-	CASSYSTNSGNTIYF	TGTGCCAGCAGTTACTCGACAAACTCTGGAAACACCATATATTTT
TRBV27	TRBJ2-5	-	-	CASSKDRRAQETQYF	TGTGCCAGCAGTAAAGACAGGCGGGCCCAAGAGACCCAGTACTTC
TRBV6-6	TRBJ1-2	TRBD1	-	CASSPSGQAGGYTF	TGTGCCAGCAGTCCGTCGGGACAGGCTGGCGGCTACACCTTC
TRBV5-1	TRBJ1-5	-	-	CASSPGHGNQPQHF	TGCGCCAGCAGCCCCGGACACGGCAATCAGCCCCAGCATTTT
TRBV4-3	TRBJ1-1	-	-	CASSQGRGTEAFF	TGCGCCAGCAGCCAGGGGCGAGGCACTGAAGCTTTCTTT
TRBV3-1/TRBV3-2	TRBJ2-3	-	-	CASSRLGGSTDTQYF	TGTGCCAGCAGCCGTCTCGGGGGCAGCACAGATACGCAGTATTTT
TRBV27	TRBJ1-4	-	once	CASRRGGTRNEKLFF	TGTGCCAGCAGACGGGGCGGGACAAGGAATGAAAAACTGTTTTTT
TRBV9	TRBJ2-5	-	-	CASSAGPYQETQYF	TGTGCCAGCAGCGCCGGGCCCTACCAAGAGACCCAGTACTTC
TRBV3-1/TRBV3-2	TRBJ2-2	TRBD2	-	CASSPIRGGSIGELFF	TGTGCCAGCAGCCCGATTCGGGGGGGGAGTATCGGGGAGCTGTTTTTT
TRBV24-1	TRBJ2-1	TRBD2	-	CATSDFPRRGGADEQFF	TGTGCCACCAGTGACTTCCCTCGGCGGGGGGGCGCCGATGAGCAGTTCTTC
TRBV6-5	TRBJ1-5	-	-	CASSREINQPQHF	TGTGCCAGCAGCCGGGAGATCAATCAGCCCCAGCATTTT
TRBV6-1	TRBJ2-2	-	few	CASSQVTGRVTGELFF	TGTGCCAGCAGTCAAGTGACGGGGCGGGTCACCGGGGAGCTGTTTTTT
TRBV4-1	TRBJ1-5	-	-	CASSPGLGQTSNQPQHF	TGCGCCAGCAGCCCGGGTCTGGGTCAAACTAGCAATCAGCCCCAGCATTTT
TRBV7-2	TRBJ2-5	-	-	CASSGKTGLEETQYF	TGTGCCAGCAGCGGAAAGACTGGGCTGGAAGAGACCCAGTACTTC
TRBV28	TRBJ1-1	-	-	CASTRFAEAFF	TGTGCCAGCACTCGATTCGCTGAAGCTTTCTTT
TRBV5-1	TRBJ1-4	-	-	CASSRDGNEKLFF	TGCGCCAGCAGCCGGGACGGGAATGAAAAACTGTTTTTT
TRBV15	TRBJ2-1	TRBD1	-	CATTTGTAYNEQFF	TGTGCCACCACTACCGGGACAGCGTACAATGAGCAGTTCTTC
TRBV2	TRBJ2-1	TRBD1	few	CASRRDRHDEQFF	TGTGCCAGCCGCCGGGACAGGCACGATGAGCAGTTCTTC
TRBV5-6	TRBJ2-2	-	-	CASSLGPNTGELFF	TGTGCCAGCAGCTTGGGTCCAAACACCGGGGAGCTGTTTTTT
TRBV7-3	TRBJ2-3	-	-	CASSLTGEQSDTQYF	TGTGCCAGCAGCTTAACCGGGGAACAGTCGGATACGCAGTATTTT
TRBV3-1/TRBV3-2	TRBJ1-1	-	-	CASSHNRALSEAFF	TGTGCCAGCAGCCATAACAGGGCCCTATCTGAAGCTTTCTTT
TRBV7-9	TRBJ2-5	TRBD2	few	CASSLGLAGRQTQYF	TGTGCCAGCAGCTTGGGACTAGCGGGGAGGCAGACCCAGTACTTC
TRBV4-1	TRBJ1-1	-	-	CASSQVVGLNTEAFF	TGCGCCAGCAGCCAAGTTGTAGGACTGAACACTGAAGCTTTCTTT
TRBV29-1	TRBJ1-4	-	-	CSAGISTNEKLFF	TGCAGCGCAGGGATTTCAACTAATGAAAAACTGTTTTTT
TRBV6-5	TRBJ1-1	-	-	CASRTPDKNTEAFF	TGTGCCAGCAGAACTCCAGACAAGAACACTGAAGCTTTCTTT
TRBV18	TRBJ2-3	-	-	CASSPGSPIDTQYF	TGTGCCAGCTCTCCCGGGTCCCCCATCGATACGCAGTATTTT
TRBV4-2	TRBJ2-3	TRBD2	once	CASSQVSASGGPPNTQYF	TGTGCCAGCAGCCAAGTTTCGGCTAGCGGGGGCCCGCCGAATACGCAGTATTTT
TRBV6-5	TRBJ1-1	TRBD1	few	CASKTGVGTEAFF	TGTGCCAGCAAGACAGGGGTAGGGACTGAAGCTTTCTTT
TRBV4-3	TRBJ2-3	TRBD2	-	CASSTLAGGVDTQYF	TGCGCCAGCAGCACCCTAGCGGGGGGGGTAGATACGCAGTATTTT
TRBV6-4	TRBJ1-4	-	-	CASVFRADEKLFF	TGTGCCAGCGTCTTTAGGGCCGATGAAAAACTGTTTTTT
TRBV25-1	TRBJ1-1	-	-	CASSEFWGSRTEAFF	TGTGCCAGCAGTGAATTTTGGGGAAGTAGGACTGAAGCTTTCTTT
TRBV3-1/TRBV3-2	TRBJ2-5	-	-	CASSQGSAETQYF	TGTGCCAGCAGCCAAGGATCGGCGGAGACCCAGTACTTC
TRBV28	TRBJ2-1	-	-	CASRPGQGSSYNEQFF	TGTGCCAGCAGACCGGGGCAGGGAAGCTCCTACAATGAGCAGTTCTTC